This T cell receptor (beta chain) was profiled in a study of blood T cell repertoires in COVID-19. Study details: PBMCs, B-cell-depleted T cells, or T cells were the source of the cDNA or gDNA that made up the material.

Assay: immunoSEQ multiplex PCR; the TCRdb copy retains only in-frame clones and omits some. The data show roughly 150,000 clones, around 81% seen once. CDR3 length equals 13 residues. CDR1 LGHDT and CDR2 YNNKEL come from the germline V gene (reference sequence). After removal of 1 base from V and 8 bases from J, the junction contained 4 bases not matched to a gene. The sequenced material came from peripheral blood. The clonotype originates from a man in his fifties or sixties with active or convalescent COVID-19. The chain joins TRBV3-1 (or the pseudogene TRBV3-2) to TRBJ1-1; TRBD1 aligns across 7 bases. CDR3 in amino acids: CASSQAVRGEAFF. The CDR3 DNA is TGTGCCAGCAGCCAAGCCGTCAGGGGGGAAGCTTTCTTT.